This T cell receptor (beta chain) was found in a study of shared clonotypes between healthy human individuals. Study outcomes and limitations: Limited genetic and exposure-history diversity came from having few donors.

A few counts support this clone. Its antigen is unknown. Clones were read by immunoSEQ multiplex PCR, and TCRdb kept only the in-frame ones, dropping some. The sample records some 2 million clones, roughly 94% being singletons. Germline CDR1 reads MNHNS; CDR2 reads SASEGT. Between the trimmed V and J ends, which lost 2 bases and 0 bases, there was a span of 8 bases. This CDR3 spans 15 amino acids. This TCR came from a man aged 18 to 30 in good health. The sequenced material came from naive CD4+ T cells sorted from blood. Subset defined: CD45RA+ positively selected. The J gene is TRBJ2-1, the V gene TRBV6-1; the D gene is possibly TRBD2 (5 bases). The CDR3 region is CASSEIGSSYNEQFF. The CDR3 DNA is TGTGCCAGCAGTGAAATAGGGAGCTCCTACAATGAGCAGTTCTTC.